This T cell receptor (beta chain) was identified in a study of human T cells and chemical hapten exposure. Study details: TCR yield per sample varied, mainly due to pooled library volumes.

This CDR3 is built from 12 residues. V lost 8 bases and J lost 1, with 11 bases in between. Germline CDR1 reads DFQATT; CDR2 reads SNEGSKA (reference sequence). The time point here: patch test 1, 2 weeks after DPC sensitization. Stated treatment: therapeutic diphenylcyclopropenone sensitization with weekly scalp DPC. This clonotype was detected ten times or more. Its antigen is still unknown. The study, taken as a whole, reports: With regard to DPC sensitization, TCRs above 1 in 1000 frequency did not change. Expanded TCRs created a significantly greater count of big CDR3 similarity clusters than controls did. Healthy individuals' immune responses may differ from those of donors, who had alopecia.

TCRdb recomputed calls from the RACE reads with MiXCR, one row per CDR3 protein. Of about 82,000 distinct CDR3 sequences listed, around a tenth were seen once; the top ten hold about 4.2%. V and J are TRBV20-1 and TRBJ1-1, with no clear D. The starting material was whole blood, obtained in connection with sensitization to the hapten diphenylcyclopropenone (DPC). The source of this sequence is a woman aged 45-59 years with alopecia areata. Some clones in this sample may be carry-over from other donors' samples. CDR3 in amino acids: CSTDRRNTEAFF. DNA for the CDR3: TGCAGTACCGACCGGAGGAACACTGAAGCTTTCTTT.